The clone carrying this TCR beta chain was detected only once. This sample was taken from a study of cytomegalovirus exposure and HLA in healthy donors. PCR was performed using 60 Vbeta and 13 Jbeta primers. Generated by immunoSEQ multiplex PCR, the TCRdb table keeps only in-frame clones and is missing some. In the table there are approximately 110,000 clones, roughly 67% of which are singletons. V lost 3 bases and J lost 5; bases outside the gene matches: 5. CDR3 length equals 14 residues. The germline V gene has CDR1 LNHNV and CDR2 YYDKDF (reference sequence). This sequence originates from a man aged 35 to 55 in good health and CMV-seronegative. Sequenced sample: PBMCs. This chain joins TRBV15 and TRBJ2-5, with 8 bases lining up with TRBD2. CDR3 sequence reads: CATSRGLVGETQYF. The DNA for the CDR3 is TGTGCCACCAGCAGGGGACTAGTGGGGGAGACCCAGTACTTC.